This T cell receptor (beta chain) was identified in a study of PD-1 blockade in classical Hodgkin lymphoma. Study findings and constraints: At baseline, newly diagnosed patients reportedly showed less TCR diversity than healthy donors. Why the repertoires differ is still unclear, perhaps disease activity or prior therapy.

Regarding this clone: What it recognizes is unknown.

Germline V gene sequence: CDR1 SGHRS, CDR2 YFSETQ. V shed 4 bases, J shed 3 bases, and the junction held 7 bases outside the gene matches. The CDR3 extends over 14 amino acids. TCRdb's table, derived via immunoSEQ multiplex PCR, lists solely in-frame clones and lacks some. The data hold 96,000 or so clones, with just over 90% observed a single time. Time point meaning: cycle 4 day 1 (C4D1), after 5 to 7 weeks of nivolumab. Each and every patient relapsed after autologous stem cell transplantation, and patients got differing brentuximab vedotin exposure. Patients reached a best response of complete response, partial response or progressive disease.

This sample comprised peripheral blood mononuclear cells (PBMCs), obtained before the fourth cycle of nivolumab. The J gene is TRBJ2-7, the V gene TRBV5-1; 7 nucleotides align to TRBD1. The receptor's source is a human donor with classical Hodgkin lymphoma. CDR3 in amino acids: CASSLWTGDYEQYF. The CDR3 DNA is TGCGCCAGCAGCCTATGGACAGGAGACTACGAGCAGTACTTC.